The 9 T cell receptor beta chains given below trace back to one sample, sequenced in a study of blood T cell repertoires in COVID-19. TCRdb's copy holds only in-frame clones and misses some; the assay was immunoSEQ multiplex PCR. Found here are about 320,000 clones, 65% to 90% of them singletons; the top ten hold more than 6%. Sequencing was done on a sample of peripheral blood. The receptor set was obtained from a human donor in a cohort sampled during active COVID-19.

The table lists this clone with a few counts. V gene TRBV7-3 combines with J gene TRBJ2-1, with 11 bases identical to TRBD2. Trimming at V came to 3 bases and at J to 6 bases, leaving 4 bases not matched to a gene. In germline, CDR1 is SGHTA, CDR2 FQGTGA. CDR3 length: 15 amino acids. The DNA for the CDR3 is TGTGCCAGCAGCTTCTCCGGGACTAGCGGCAATGAGCAGTTCTTC. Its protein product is CASSFSGTSGNEQFF.

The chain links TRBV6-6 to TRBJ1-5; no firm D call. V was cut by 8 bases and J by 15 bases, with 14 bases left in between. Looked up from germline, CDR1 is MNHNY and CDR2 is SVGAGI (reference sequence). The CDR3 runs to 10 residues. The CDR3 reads CASAGVVWHF. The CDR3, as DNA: TGTGCCAGCGCCGGTGTAGTTTGGCATTTT.

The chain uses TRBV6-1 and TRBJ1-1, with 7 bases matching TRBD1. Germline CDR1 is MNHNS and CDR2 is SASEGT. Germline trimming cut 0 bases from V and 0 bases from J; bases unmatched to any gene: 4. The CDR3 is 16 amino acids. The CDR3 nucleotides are TGTGCCAGCAGTGAAGCCCCGGGACAGCTGAACACTGAAGCTTTCTTT. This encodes CASSEAPGQLNTEAFF.

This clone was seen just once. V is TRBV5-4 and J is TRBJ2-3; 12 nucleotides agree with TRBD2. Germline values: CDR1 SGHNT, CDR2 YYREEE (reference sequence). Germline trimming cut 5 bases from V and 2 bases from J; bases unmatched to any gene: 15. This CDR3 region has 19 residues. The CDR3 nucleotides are TGTGCCAGCAGTCCTACTAGCGGGGGGCCCCGGAAGGACACAGATACGCAGTATTTT. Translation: CASSPTSGGPRKDTDTQYF.

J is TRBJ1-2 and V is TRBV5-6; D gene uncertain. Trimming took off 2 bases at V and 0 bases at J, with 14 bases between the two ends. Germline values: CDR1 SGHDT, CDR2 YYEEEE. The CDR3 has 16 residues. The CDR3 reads CASSLNPGAPNYGYTF. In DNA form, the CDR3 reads TGTGCCAGCAGCTTAAATCCGGGAGCCCCTAACTATGGCTACACCTTC.

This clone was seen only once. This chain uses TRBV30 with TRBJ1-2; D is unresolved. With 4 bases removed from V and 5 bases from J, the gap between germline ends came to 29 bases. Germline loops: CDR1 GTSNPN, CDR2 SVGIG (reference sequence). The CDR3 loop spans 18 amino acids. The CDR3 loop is CAWTPVGGLLPKDYGYTF. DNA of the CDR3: TGTGCCTGGACCCCTGTAGGAGGACTACTCCCGAAAGATTATGGCTACACCTTC.

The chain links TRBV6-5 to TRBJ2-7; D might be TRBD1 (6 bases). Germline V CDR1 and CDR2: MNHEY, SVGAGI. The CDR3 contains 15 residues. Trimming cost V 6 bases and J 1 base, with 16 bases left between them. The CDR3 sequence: CASRSEGGESYEQYF. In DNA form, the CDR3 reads TGTGCCAGCAGGAGTGAAGGGGGAGAGTCCTACGAGCAGTACTTC.

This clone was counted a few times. The CDR3 reads CASSPGQSSYEQYF. The CDR3 region has the DNA TGCGCCAGCAGCCCCGGACAGTCCTCCTACGAGCAGTACTTC. The V and J genes are TRBV5-1 and TRBJ2-7; the D gene is possibly TRBD1 (6 bases). V was clipped by 4 bases and J by 0 bases, with 11 bases between them. Per the germline V gene, CDR1 is SGHRS and CDR2 is YFSETQ. The CDR3 consists of 14 residues. Drawing the rest from reference TRBV5-1 and TRBJ2-7, the complete variable domain is KAGVTQTPRYLIKTRGQQVTLSCSPISGHRSVSWYQQTPGQGLQFLFEYFSETQRNKGNFPGRFSGRQFSNSRSEMNVSTLELGDSALYLCASSPGQSSYEQYFGPGTRLTVT.

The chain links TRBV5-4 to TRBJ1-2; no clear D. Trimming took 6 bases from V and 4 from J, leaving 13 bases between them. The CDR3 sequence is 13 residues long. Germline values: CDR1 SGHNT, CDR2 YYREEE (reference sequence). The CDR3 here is CASKMRGSYGYTF. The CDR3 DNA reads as TGTGCCAGCAAGATGAGAGGTAGCTATGGCTACACCTTC.